This is a list of T cell receptor beta chains from one sample in a study of CD8+ T cells in alopecia areata. Assay used: immunoSEQ multiplex PCR; TCRdb lists only in-frame clones, some missing. The table lists about 150,000 clones, around half of them singletons. Sequenced material: CD8+ T cells sorted from blood, taken at week 0. These receptors all come from a human donor with alopecia areata. The CDR3 runs from the conserved cysteine through the conserved F or W. A D gene is named only where the DNA matches it firmly. Only some rows state a clone size, as once, few, many or a class for expanded clones.

clone size	V gene	J gene	D gene	CDR3 DNA	CDR3 protein
-	TRBV6-5	TRBJ2-2	-	TGTGCCAGCAGTTCCCCCGGGGGCGGGGAGCTGTTTTTT	CASSSPGGGELFF
-	TRBV5-1	TRBJ2-5	-	TGCGCCAGCAGCAAAGGACAGAGTGGGGAGACCCAGTACTTC	CASSKGQSGETQYF
-	TRBV7-6	TRBJ2-3	-	TGTGCCAGCAGCTCTTCTAGGGGCACAGATACGCAGTATTTT	CASSSSRGTDTQYF
-	TRBV11-2	TRBJ2-1	TRBD1	TGTGCCAGCAGCTTAAAGGGGCTGGGACAGGGAAAAAGGAATGAGCAGTTCTTC	CASSLKGLGQGKRNEQFF
-	TRBV9	TRBJ2-1	TRBD2	TGTGCCAGCAGCCCCCATGGTTCGGGGGGGGACCCTAATGAGCAGTTCTTC	CASSPHGSGGDPNEQFF
once	TRBV11-2	TRBJ1-2	TRBD1	TGTGCCAGCAGCTTAGTGGTGACAGGGGGCGATGGCTACACCTTC	CASSLVVTGGDGYTF
-	TRBV27	TRBJ2-7	TRBD1	TGTGCCAGCGGCCGGGACAGGGGAGAAGAGCAGTACTTC	CASGRDRGEEQYF
-	TRBV29-1	TRBJ1-2	-	TGCAGCGTTGAAGGTCAGGACAACTATGGCTACACCTTC	CSVEGQDNYGYTF
-	TRBV5-6	TRBJ1-6	-	TGTGCCAGCAGCAAGAATTCACCCCTCCACTTT	CASSKNSPLHF
once	TRBV27	TRBJ2-3	-	TGTGCCAGCAGTTTTGGAGGGGGTACGCAGTATTTT	CASSFGGGTQYF
-	TRBV6-1	TRBJ2-5	-	TGTGCCAGCAGTGAAGTAATAACAGTCAAACAAGAGACCCAGTACTTC	CASSEVITVKQETQYF
few	TRBV7-2	TRBJ2-7	-	TGTGCCAGCAGCTTAACAGGGAAGGCCTACGAGCAGTACTTC	CASSLTGKAYEQYF
-	TRBV7-8	TRBJ2-1	TRBD1	TGTGCCAGCAGCGCAGGGGGCGTTCCCTACAATGAGCAGTTCTTC	CASSAGGVPYNEQFF
-	TRBV5-1	TRBJ2-7	TRBD1	TGCGCCAGCAGTCCGGGACAGGGGGCGCAAGAGCAGTACTTC	CASSPGQGAQEQYF
-	TRBV27	TRBJ2-2	TRBD1	TGTGCCAGCAGTCCAGAGACAGGGGCCGGGGAGCTGTTTTTT	CASSPETGAGELFF
few	TRBV2	TRBJ1-1	-	TGTGCCAGGAGTAATACTCACGTTGAGAACACTGAAGCTTTCTTT	CARSNTHVENTEAFF
-	TRBV7-6	TRBJ1-5	-	TGTGCCAGCAGCCTAGGGCCGCTAGGGCGCAATCAGCCCCAGCATTTT	CASSLGPLGRNQPQHF
once	TRBV4-3	TRBJ1-2	TRBD1	TGCGCCAGCAGCCACGACAGGGTCTCTAACTATGGCTACACCTTC	CASSHDRVSNYGYTF
-	TRBV27	TRBJ2-7	-	TGTGCCAGCAGTTTATTCGGGGGACTGACCTACGAGCAGTACTTC	CASSLFGGLTYEQYF
few	TRBV19	TRBJ1-5	-	TGTGCCAGTTCGCAGGCAGATCATCAGCCCCAGCATTTT	CASSQADHQPQHF
few	TRBV19	TRBJ2-2	-	TGTGCCAGTAGTCCCGGGGTAAACACCGGGGAGCTGTTTTTT	CASSPGVNTGELFF
-	TRBV29-1	TRBJ2-3	TRBD2	TGCAGCGTTGAGCTAGCGGGGGGGCGAGTAGATACGCAGTATTTT	CSVELAGGRVDTQYF
-	TRBV27	TRBJ2-2	TRBD1	TGTGCCAGCAGTTCCGGACAGGGATACACCGGGGAGCTGTTTTTT	CASSSGQGYTGELFF
-	TRBV6-6	TRBJ2-7	TRBD1	TGTGCCAGCAGTTCCACAGGGGCCTACGAGCAGTACTTC	CASSSTGAYEQYF
few	TRBV27	TRBJ2-7	TRBD2	TGTGCCAGCAGTCCCCTCGGGACTACGATCTACGAGCAGTACTTC	CASSPLGTTIYEQYF
-	TRBV27	TRBJ1-4	-	TGTGCCAGCAGTCCTCGGGACGGAATAGGAGAAAAACTGTTTTTT	CASSPRDGIGEKLFF
large	TRBV4-1	TRBJ1-2	-	TGCGCCAGCAGCCAATCGAACAGCTATGGCTACACCTTC	CASSQSNSYGYTF
once	TRBV6-5	TRBJ2-2	TRBD1	TGTGCCAGCAGCCCACAGGGGGCCGGGGAGCTGTTTTTT	CASSPQGAGELFF
-	TRBV30	TRBJ1-5	-	TGTGCCTGGAGTACAGGGTCCGGTCAGCCCCAGCATTTT	CAWSTGSGQPQHF
few	TRBV7-8	TRBJ2-5	TRBD2	TGTGCCAGCAGCTTATCGGGACTAGGAGAAGAGACCCAGTACTTC	CASSLSGLGEETQYF
-	TRBV7-9	TRBJ2-3	-	TGTGCCAGCAGCCGCCAGGCATCGCTCACAGATACGCAGTATTTT	CASSRQASLTDTQYF